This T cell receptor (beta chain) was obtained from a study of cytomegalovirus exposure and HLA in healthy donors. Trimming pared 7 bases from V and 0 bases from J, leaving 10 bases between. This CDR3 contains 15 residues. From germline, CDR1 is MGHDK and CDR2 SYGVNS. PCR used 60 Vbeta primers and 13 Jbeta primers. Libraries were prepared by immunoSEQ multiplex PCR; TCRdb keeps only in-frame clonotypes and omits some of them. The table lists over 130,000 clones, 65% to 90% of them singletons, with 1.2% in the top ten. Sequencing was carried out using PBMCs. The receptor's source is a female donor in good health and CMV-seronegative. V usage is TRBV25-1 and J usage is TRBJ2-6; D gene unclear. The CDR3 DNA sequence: TGTGCCAGCACTCCCACTTTCTCTGGGGCCAACGTCCTGACTTTC. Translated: CASTPTFSGANVLTF.